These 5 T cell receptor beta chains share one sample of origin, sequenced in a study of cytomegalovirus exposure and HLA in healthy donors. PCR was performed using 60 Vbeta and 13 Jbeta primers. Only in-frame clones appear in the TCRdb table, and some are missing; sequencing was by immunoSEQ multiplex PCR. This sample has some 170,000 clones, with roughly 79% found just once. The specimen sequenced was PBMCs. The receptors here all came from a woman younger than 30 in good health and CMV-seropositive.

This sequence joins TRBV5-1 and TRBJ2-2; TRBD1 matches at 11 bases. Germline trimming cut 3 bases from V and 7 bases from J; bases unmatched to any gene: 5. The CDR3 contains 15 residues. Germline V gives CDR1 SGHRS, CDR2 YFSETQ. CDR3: CASSWTGGEGGELFF. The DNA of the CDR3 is TGCGCCAGCAGCTGGACAGGGGGCGAGGGCGGGGAGCTGTTTTTT.

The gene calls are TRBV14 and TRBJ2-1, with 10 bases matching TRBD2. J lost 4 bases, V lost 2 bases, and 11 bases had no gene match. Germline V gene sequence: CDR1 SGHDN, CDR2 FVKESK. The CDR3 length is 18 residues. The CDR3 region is CASSQYTGSGGLYNEQFF. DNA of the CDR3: TGTGCCAGCAGCCAATATACCGGTAGCGGGGGGCTTTACAATGAGCAGTTCTTC.

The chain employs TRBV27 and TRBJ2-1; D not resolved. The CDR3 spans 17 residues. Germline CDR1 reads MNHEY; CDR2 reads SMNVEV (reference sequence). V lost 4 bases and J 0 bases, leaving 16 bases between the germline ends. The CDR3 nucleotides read TGTGCCAGCAGTTCGTCGCTCGGGTGGAGCTCCTACAATGAGCAGTTCTTC. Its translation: CASSSSLGWSSYNEQFF.

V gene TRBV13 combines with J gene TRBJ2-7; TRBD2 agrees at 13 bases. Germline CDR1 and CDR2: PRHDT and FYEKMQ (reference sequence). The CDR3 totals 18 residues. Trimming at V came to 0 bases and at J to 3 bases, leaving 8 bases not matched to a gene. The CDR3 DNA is TGTGCCAGCAGCTTAGGCGGGGGACTAGCGGGGTTAGGCTACGAGCAGTACTTC. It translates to CASSLGGGLAGLGYEQYF.

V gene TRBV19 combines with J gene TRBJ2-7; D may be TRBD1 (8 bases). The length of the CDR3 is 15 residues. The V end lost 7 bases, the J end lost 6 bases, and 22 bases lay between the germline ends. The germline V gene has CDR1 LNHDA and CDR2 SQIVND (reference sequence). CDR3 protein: CASTSRGDTGGEQYF. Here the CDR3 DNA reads TGTGCCAGTACCTCCCGGGGGGACACAGGGGGCGAGCAGTACTTC.